This TCR beta chain was sequenced for a study of blood T cell repertoires in COVID-19. CDR1 is SEHNR, CDR2 FQNEAQ, per germline (reference sequence). The length of the CDR3 is 12 residues. V lost 5 bases and J 9 bases, leaving 11 bases between the germline ends. Study members were between roughly 18 and 100 years old and lived in 24 US regions. Profiling relied on immunoSEQ multiplex PCR, and the TCRdb table lists in-frame clones only, not all of them. The data hold about 300,000 clones, with around 91% observed a single time. The chain joins TRBV7-9 to TRBJ2-1, with D possibly being TRBD1 (6 bases). This receptor was identified in a woman between 18 and 30 years old with acute COVID-19. What was sequenced was PBMCs or T cells enriched from blood (not recorded which). The CDR3 reads CASSPWGPEQFF. In DNA form, the CDR3 reads TGTGCCAGCAGCCCTTGGGGGCCTGAGCAGTTCTTC.